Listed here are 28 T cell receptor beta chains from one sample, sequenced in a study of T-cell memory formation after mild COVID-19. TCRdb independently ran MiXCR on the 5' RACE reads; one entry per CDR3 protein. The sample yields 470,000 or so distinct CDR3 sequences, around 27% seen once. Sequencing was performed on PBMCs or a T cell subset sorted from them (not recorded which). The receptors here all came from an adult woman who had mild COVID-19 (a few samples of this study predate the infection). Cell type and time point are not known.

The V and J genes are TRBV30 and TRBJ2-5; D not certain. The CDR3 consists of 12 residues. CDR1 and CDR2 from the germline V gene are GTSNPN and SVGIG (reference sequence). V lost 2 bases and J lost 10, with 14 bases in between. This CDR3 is CAWSSTPLGQYF. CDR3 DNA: TGTGCCTGGAGTAGCACTCCCCTAGGCCAGTACTTC.

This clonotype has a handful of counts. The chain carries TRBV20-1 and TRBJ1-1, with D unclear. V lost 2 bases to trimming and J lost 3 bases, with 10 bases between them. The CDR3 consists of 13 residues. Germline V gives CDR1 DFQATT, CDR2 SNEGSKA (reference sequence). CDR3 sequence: CSARPYSYTEAFF. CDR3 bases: TGCAGTGCTAGACCATACAGCTACACTGAAGCTTTCTTT.

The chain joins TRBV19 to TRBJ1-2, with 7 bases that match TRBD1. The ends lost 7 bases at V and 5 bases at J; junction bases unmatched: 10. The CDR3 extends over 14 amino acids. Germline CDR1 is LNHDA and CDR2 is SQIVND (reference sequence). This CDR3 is CASTQGGAGYGYTF. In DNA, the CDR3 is TGTGCCAGTACCCAAGGGGGCGCGGGGTATGGCTACACCTTC.

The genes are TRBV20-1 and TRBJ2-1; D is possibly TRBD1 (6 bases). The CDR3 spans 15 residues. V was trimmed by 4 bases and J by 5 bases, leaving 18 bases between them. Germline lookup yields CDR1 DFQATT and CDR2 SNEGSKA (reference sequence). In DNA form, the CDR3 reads TGCAGTGCTACCAGGCAGGGGCGAATTAACAATGAGCAGTTCTTC. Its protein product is CSATRQGRINNEQFF.

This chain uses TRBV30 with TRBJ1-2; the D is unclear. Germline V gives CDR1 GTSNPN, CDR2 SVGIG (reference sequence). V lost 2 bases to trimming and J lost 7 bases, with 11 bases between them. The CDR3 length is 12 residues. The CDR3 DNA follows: TGTGCCTGGAGTCCCCGATCTGGTGGCTACACCTTC. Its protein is CAWSPRSGGYTF.

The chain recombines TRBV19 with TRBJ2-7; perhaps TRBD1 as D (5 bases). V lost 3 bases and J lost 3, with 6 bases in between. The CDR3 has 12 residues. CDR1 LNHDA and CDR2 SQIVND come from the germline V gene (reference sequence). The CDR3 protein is CASSIRGYEQYF. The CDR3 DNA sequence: TGTGCCAGTAGTATTAGGGGCTACGAGCAGTACTTC. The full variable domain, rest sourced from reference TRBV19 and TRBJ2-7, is DGGITQSPKYLFRKEGQNVTLSCEQNLNHDAMYWYRQDPGQGLRLIYYSQIVNDFQKGDIAEGYSVSREKKESFPLTVTSAQKNPTAFYLCASSIRGYEQYFGPGTRLTVT.

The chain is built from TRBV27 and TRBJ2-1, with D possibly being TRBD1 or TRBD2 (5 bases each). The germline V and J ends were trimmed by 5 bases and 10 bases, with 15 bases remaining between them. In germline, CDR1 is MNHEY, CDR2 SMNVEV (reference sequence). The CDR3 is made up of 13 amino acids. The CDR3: CASSLGGRTEQFF. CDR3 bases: TGTGCCAGCAGTCTCGGAGGCAGGACAGAGCAGTTCTTC.

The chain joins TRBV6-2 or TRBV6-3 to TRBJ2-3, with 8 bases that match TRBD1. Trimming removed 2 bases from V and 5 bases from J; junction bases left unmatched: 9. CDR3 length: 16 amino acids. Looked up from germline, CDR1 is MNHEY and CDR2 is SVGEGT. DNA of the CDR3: TGTGCCAGCAGTTACGGACAGGGCGGTTTCGGAGATACGCAGTATTTT. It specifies CASSYGQGGFGDTQYF.

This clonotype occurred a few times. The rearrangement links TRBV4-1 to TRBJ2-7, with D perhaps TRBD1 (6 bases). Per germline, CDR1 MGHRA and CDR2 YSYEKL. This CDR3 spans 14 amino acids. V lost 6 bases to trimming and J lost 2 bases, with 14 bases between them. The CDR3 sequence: CASSTPDRAYEQYF. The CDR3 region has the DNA TGCGCCAGCAGTACGCCGGACAGAGCCTACGAGCAGTACTTC.

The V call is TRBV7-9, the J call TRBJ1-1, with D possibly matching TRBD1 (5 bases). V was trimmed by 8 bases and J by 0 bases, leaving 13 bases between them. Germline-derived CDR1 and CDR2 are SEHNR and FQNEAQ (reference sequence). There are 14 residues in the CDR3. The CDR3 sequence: CASSKQAVNTEAFF. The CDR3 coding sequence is TGTGCCAGCTCAAAACAGGCTGTGAACACTGAAGCTTTCTTT.

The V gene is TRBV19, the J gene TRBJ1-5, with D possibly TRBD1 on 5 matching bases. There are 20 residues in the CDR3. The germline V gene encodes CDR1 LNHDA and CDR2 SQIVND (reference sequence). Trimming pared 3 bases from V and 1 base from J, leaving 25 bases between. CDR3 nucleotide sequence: TGTGCCAGTAGTATCCGCGCGAGCAGGGCCCGTATTTCCAGCAATCAGCCCCAGCATTTT. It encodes CASSIRASRARISSNQPQHF.

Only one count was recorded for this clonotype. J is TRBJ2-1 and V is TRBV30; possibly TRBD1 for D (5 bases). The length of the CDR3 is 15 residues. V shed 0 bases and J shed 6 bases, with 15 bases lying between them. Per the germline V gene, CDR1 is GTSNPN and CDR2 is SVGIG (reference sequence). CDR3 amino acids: CAWSVQVRIFNEQFF. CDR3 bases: TGTGCCTGGAGTGTACAGGTGAGGATCTTCAATGAGCAGTTCTTC.

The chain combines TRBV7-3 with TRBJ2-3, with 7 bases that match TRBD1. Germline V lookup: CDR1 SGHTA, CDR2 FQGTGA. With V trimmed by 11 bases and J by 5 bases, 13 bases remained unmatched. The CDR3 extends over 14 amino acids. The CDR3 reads CARQTGTMEDTQYF. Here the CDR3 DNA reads TGTGCCCGTCAGACAGGGACGATGGAAGATACGCAGTATTTT.

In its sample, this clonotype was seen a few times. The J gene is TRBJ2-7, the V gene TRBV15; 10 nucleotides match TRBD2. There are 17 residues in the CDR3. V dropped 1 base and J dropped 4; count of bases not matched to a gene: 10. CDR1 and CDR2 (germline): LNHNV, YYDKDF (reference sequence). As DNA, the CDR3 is TGTGCCACCAGCAGAGCCTTAACCGGGACTAGCGCGTACGAGCAGTACTTC. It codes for CATSRALTGTSAYEQYF.

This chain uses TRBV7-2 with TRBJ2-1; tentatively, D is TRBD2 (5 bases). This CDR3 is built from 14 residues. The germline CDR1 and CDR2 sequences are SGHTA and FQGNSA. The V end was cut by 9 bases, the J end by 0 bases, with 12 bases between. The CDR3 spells CASLGGPSYNEQFF. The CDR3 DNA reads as TGTGCCAGTTTGGGCGGGCCCTCCTACAATGAGCAGTTCTTC.

Here the CDR3 reads CASSLGSLGDTQYF. For the CDR3, the DNA is TGTGCCAGCAGTTTAGGGAGTCTCGGAGATACGCAGTATTTT. The rearrangement joins TRBV12-3 or TRBV12-4 to TRBJ2-3; D uncertain. V was cut by 1 base and J by 5 bases, with 10 bases left in between. The CDR3 contains 14 residues.

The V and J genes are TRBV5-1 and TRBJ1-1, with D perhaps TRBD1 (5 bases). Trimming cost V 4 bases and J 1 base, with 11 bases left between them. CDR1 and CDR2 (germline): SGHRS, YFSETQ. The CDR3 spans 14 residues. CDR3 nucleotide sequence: TGCGCCAGCAGCAGCAGGGTGGCGAACACTGAAGCTTTCTTT. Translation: CASSSRVANTEAFF.

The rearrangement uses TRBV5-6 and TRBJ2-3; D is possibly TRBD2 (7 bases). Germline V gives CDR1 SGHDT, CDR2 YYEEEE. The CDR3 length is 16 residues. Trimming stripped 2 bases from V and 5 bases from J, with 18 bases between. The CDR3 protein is CASSLVGGARGDTQYF. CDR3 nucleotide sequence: TGTGCCAGCAGCTTAGTAGGGGGGGCCCGAGGAGATACGCAGTATTTT.

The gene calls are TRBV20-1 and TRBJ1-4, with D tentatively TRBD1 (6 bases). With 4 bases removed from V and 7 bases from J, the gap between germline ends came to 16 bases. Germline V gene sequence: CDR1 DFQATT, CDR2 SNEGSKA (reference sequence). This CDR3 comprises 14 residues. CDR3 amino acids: CSATLGGGGEKLFF. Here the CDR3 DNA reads TGCAGTGCTACCCTGGGAGGGGGAGGTGAAAAACTGTTTTTT.

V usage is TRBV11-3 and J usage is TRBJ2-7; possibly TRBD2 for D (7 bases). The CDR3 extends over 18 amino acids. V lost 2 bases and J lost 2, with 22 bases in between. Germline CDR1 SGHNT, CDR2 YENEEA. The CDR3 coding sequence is TGTGCCAGCAGCTTAATGTTTCCAGGGGCTAGCGGAACCTACGAGCAGTACTTC. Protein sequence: CASSLMFPGASGTYEQYF.

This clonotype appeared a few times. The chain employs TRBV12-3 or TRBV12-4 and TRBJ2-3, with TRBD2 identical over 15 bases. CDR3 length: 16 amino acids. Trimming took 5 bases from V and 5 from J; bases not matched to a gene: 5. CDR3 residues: CASSGTSGGIKDTQYF. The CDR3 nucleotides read TGTGCCAGCAGTGGGACTAGCGGGGGGATAAAAGATACGCAGTATTTT.

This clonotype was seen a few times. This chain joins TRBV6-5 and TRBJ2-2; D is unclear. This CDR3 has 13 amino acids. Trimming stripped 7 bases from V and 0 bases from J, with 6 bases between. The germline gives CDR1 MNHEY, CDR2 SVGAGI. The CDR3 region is CASTPANTGELFF. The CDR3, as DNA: TGTGCCAGCACCCCAGCGAACACCGGGGAGCTGTTTTTT.

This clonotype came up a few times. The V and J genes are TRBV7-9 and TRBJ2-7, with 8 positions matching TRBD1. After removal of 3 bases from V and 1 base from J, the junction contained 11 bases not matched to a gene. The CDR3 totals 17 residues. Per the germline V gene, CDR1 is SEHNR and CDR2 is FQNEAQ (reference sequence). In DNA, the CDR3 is TGTGCCAGCAGCTTCTGGACAGGGAAAGTTCTGTCCTACGAGCAGTACTTC. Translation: CASSFWTGKVLSYEQYF.

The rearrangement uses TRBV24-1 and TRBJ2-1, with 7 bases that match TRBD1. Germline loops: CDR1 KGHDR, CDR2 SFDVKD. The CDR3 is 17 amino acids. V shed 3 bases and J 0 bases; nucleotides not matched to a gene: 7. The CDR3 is CATSDPATGSSYNEQFF. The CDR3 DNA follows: TGTGCCACCAGTGATCCTGCGACAGGGAGCTCCTACAATGAGCAGTTCTTC.

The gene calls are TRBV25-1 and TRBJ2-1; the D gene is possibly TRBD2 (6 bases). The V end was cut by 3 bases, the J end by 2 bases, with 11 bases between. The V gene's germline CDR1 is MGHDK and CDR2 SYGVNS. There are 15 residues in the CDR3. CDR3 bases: TGTGCCAGCAGTGACGCGGGGCCAGCCTACAATGAGCAGTTCTTC. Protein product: CASSDAGPAYNEQFF.

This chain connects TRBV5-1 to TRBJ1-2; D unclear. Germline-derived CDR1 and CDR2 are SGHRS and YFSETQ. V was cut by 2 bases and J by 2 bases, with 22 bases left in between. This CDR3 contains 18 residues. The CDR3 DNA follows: TGCGCCAGCAGCTTTTCCCCAAGCCAGTCCAACTCGAACTATGGCTACACCTTC. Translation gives CASSFSPSQSNSNYGYTF.

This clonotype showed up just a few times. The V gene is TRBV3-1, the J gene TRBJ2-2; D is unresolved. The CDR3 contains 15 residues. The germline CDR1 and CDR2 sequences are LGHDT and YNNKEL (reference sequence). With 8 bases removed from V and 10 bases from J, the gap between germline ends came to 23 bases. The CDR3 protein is CASGVGGRTMVELFF. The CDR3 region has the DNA TGTGCCAGCGGAGTGGGCGGACGAACGATGGTGGAGCTGTTTTTT.

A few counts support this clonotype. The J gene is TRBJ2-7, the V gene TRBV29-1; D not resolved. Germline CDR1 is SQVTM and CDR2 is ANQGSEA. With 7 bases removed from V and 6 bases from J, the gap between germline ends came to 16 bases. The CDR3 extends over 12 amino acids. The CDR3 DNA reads TGCAGCGCTGGTGGTGAATCCCCCGAGCAGTACTTC. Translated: CSAGGESPEQYF.